This T cell receptor beta chain derives from a study of blood T cell repertoires in COVID-19. The wider study: The analysed material was cDNA or gDNA that came from T cells, B-cell-depleted T cells, or PBMCs.

This CDR3 spans 14 amino acids. Germline CDR1 and CDR2: KGHSH and LQKENI. The J segment lost 4 bases and the V segment lost 3 bases, leaving 2 bases of the junction unmatched. Seattle enrolled patients during active infection and tracked them longitudinally. Only in-frame clones appear in the TCRdb table, and some are missing; sequencing was by immunoSEQ multiplex PCR. This table holds 150,000 to 200,000 clones, approximately 90% found once. This receptor was obtained from a woman aged 65 to 85 with COVID-19, enrolled during active disease. This sequence joins TRBV18 and TRBJ1-4; 7 nucleotides agree with TRBD1. The sample was peripheral blood. The CDR3 DNA follows: TGTGCCAGCTCACCCGACAGGGTTAATGAAAAACTGTTTTTT. This encodes CASSPDRVNEKLFF.